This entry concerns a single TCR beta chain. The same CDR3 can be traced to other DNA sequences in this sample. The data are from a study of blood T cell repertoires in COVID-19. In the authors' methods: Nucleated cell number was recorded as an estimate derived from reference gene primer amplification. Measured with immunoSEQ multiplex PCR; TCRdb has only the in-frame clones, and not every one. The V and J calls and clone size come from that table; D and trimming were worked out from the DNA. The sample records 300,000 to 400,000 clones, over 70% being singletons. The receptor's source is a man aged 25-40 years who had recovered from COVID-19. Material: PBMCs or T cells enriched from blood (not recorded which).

CDR3: CASSLGQQETQYF. In DNA form, the CDR3 reads TGTGCCAGCAGCTTGGGACAGCAAGAGACCCAGTACTTC. V and J are TRBV5-6 and TRBJ2-5; weak D call: TRBD1 (5 bases). CDR1 and CDR2 from the germline V gene are SGHDT and YYEEEE. V was cut by 0 bases and J by 2 bases, with 5 bases left in between. The CDR3 is made up of 13 amino acids.